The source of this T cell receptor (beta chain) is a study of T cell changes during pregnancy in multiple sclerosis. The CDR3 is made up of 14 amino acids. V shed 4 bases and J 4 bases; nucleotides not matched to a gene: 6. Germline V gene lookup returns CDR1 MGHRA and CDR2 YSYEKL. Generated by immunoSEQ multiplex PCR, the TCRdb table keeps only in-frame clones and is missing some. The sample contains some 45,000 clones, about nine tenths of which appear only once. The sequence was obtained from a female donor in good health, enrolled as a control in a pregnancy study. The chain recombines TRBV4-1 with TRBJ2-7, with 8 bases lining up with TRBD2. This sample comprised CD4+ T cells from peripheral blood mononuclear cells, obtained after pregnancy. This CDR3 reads CASSPYGGAYEQYF. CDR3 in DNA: TGCGCCAGCAGCCCCTACGGGGGGGCTTACGAGCAGTACTTC.